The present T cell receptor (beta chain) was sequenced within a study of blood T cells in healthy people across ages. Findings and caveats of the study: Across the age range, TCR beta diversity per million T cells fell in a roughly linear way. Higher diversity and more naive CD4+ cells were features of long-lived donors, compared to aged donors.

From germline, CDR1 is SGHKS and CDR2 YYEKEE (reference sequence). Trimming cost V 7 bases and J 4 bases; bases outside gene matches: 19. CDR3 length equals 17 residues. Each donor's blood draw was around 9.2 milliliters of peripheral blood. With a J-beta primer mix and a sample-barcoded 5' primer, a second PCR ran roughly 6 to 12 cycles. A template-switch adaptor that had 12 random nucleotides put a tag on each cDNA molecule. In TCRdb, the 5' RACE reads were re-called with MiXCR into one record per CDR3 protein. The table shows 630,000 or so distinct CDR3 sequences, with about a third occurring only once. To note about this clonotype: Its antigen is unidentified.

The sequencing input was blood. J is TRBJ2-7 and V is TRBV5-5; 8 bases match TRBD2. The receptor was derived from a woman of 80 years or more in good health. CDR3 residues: CASSDLSSGLSRYEQYF. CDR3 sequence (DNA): TGTGCCAGCTCCGACTTGTCTAGCGGGCTGTCAAGGTACGAGCAGTACTTC. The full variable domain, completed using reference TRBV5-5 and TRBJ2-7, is DAGVTQSPTHLIKTRGQQVTLRCSPISGHKSVSWYQQVLGQGPQFIFQYYEKEERGRGNFPDRFSARQFPNYSSELNVNALLLGDSALYLCASSDLSSGLSRYEQYFGPGTRLTVT.